The 3 T cell receptor beta chains reported below all come from one sample, sequenced in a study of T cell responses to AZD1222 COVID-19 vaccine. TCRdb keeps only in-frame clones here, not all; method: immunoSEQ multiplex PCR. The sample includes about 67,000 clones, about 83% seen only once; the top ten take 5% to 6.5%. The sequencing here drew on peripheral blood, taken 28 days after the second AZD1222 dose. These receptors all stem from an adult who received the AZD1222 COVID-19 vaccine.

This clone came up once. The chain recombines TRBV19 with TRBJ2-6, with a possible D match to TRBD2 (5 bases). Trimming left V 7 bases short and J 1 base short, with 17 bases between. Germline V lookup: CDR1 LNHDA, CDR2 SQIVND (reference sequence). This CDR3 region has 17 residues. The CDR3 sequence: CASTAGGISSGANVLTF. The CDR3 DNA reads TGTGCCAGTACGGCGGGCGGCATCTCATCTGGGGCCAACGTCCTGACTTTC.

This clone appeared a single time. The V and J genes are TRBV5-1 and TRBJ1-4, with D tentatively TRBD1 (6 bases). CDR1 is SGHRS and CDR2 is YFSETQ in the germline V gene. The CDR3 length is 13 residues. V lost 7 bases, J lost 5 bases, and 12 bases lay in between. For the CDR3, the DNA is TGCGCCAGCCGCACAGGGACGAATGAAAAACTGTTTTTT. Amino acids: CASRTGTNEKLFF.

The chain uses TRBV29-1 and TRBJ1-1; D is unclear. The CDR3 length is 11 residues. Per the germline V gene, CDR1 is SQVTM and CDR2 is ANQGSEA. V gave up 8 bases and J gave up 11 bases, with 18 bases separating them. This CDR3 is CSIGPPRAAFF. In nucleotides, the CDR3 is TGCAGCATTGGTCCCCCTCGGGCGGCTTTCTTT.